The present entry profiles one T cell receptor beta chain with its context. This specimen belongs to a study of monozygotic twins with inflammatory bowel disease. TCRdb derives one entry per CDR3 protein from the 5' RACE reads, leaving out DNA. This sample contains about 210,000 distinct CDR3 sequences. The V gene's germline CDR1 is SGHRS and CDR2 YFSETQ. This CDR3 is 13 amino acids long. J is TRBJ1-5 and V is TRBV5-1. Material: blood. The clonotype comes from a human donor with ulcerative colitis or Crohn's disease, or a healthy co-twin of an affected twin (not recorded which). The CDR3 protein is CASSLAVSEPQHF.